This passage covers 26 T cell receptor beta chains from one sample sequenced in a study of patients and donors after allogeneic stem cell transplantation. TCRdb re-analysed the RT-PCR reads in MiXCR, keeping a single row per CDR3 protein. The sample includes over 350,000 distinct CDR3 sequences, roughly 17% seen only once; the top ten take roughly 7%. Source material: blood, either unsorted or a sorted T cell fraction (not recorded which). The source is a human donor who was either an allogeneic HSCT recipient or a stem cell or donor lymphocyte infusion donor (not recorded which). It is not recorded whose cells these are; they may come from a transplant donor.

The gene calls are TRBV12-3 or TRBV12-4 and TRBJ2-1, with D perhaps given as TRBD1 or TRBD2 (6 bases each). This CDR3 has 13 amino acids. Trimming shortened V by 7 bases and J by 5 bases, and 12 bases separated the two germline ends. The CDR3 DNA follows: TGTGCCAGCAAGGGGGGCGATCACAATGAGCAGTTCTTC. It encodes CASKGGDHNEQFF.

This clonotype was seen a handful of times. The chain uses TRBV6-5 and TRBJ2-7; a weak D match, TRBD2 (6 bases). The CDR3 has 14 amino acids. Germline lookup yields CDR1 MNHEY and CDR2 SVGAGI. V was cut by 6 bases and J by 2 bases, with 14 bases left in between. The CDR3 reads CASRYRGYAYEQYF. The DNA of the CDR3 is TGTGCCAGCAGGTACCGGGGGTACGCCTACGAGCAGTACTTC.

This clonotype was picked up a small number of times. V is TRBV12-3 or TRBV12-4 and J is TRBJ2-3; 10 bases line up with TRBD2. The CDR3 is 16 residues long. V lost 6 bases, J lost 0 bases, and 6 bases stayed unmatched. The CDR3 DNA follows: TGTGCCAGCAGCCCAACTAGCGGGGTTAGCACAGATACGCAGTATTTT. Protein: CASSPTSGVSTDTQYF.

This sequence joins TRBV7-9 and TRBJ1-4; 9 bases agree with TRBD1. Germline CDR1 is SEHNR and CDR2 is FQNEAQ (reference sequence). The CDR3 has 15 residues. V shed 4 bases, J shed 7 bases, and the junction held 7 bases outside the gene matches. CDR3 DNA: TGTGCCAGCAGCTCGGACCGGGACAGGGCTGAAAAACTGTTTTTT. Residues: CASSSDRDRAEKLFF.

This clonotype was counted many times. V usage is TRBV12-3 or TRBV12-4 and J usage is TRBJ1-1; D is ambiguous. The CDR3 runs 12 residues. With 3 bases removed from V and 3 bases from J, the gap between germline ends came to 5 bases. Here the CDR3 reads CASSFSDTEAFF. In DNA form, the CDR3 reads TGTGCCAGCAGTTTTTCGGACACTGAAGCTTTCTTT.

The chain is built from TRBV19 and TRBJ2-1; TRBD2 matches at 15 bases. V lost 2 bases and J lost 6; bases outside the gene matches: 8. The CDR3 consists of 18 residues. In germline, CDR1 is LNHDA, CDR2 SQIVND (reference sequence). CDR3 sequence reads: CASSINWTSGRASNEQFF. The CDR3 DNA reads as TGTGCCAGTAGTATAAACTGGACTAGCGGGAGGGCCAGCAATGAGCAGTTCTTC.

This clonotype was seen a few times. This chain uses TRBV5-1 with TRBJ1-3; tentatively, D is TRBD1 (5 bases). CDR3 length: 17 amino acids. Germline V gene data show CDR1 as SGHRS and CDR2 as YFSETQ. The V end was cut by 0 bases, the J end by 0 bases, with 13 bases between. CDR3 bases: TGCGCCAGCAGCTTGGCCCCACCAGGGCCCTCTGGAAACACCATATATTTT. The encoded protein is CASSLAPPGPSGNTIYF.

In this sample, this clonotype turned up many times. The chain employs TRBV28 and TRBJ1-1, with a weak D call TRBD1 (6 bases). Germline V lookup: CDR1 MDHEN, CDR2 SYDVKM. V lost 3 bases and J lost 3, with 8 bases in between. The CDR3 is 13 residues long. The CDR3 nucleotides are TGTGCCAGCAGTTTTTGGACAGACACTGAAGCTTTCTTT. It is translated as CASSFWTDTEAFF.

This clonotype was seen more than once but under ten times. The chain combines TRBV5-1 with TRBJ2-7, with TRBD2 identical over 13 bases. From germline, CDR1 is SGHRS and CDR2 YFSETQ. Trimming cost V 2 bases and J 9 bases; bases outside gene matches: 8. This CDR3 has 15 residues. CDR3 region: CASSFGLAGEYGQYF. The CDR3 bases are TGCGCCAGCAGCTTCGGACTAGCGGGAGAATATGGGCAGTACTTC.

This sequence joins TRBV14 and TRBJ2-7, with TRBD2 identical over 12 bases. Per germline, CDR1 SGHDN and CDR2 FVKESK. This CDR3 is built from 16 residues. The V segment lost 1 base and the J segment 6 bases; nucleotides outside the gene matches: 7. In DNA, the CDR3 is TGTGCCAGCAGCCAAGTAATGACTAGCGGGAGAGCCGAGCAGTACTTC. Amino acids: CASSQVMTSGRAEQYF.

V and J are TRBV11-2 and TRBJ1-1; TRBD1 agrees at 7 bases. The CDR3 consists of 14 residues. Germline CDR1 is SGHAT and CDR2 is FQNNGV. The V gene end was trimmed by 1 base and the J gene end by 5 bases; junction bases not matched to a gene: 4. CDR3 region: CASSLAQGRTEAFF. The CDR3, as DNA: TGTGCCAGCAGCTTAGCACAGGGGAGGACTGAAGCTTTCTTT.

The chain links TRBV5-6 to TRBJ2-7, with 8 bases that match TRBD2. Germline trimming cut 6 bases from V and 7 bases from J; bases unmatched to any gene: 15. Per germline, CDR1 SGHDT and CDR2 YYEEEE. The CDR3 consists of 15 residues. In nucleotides, the CDR3 is TGTGCCAGCACCCAGCTTGGGACTAGATCCAGGGAGCAGTACTTC. It is translated as CASTQLGTRSREQYF. Full variable domain (missing parts from reference TRBV5-6 and TRBJ2-7): DAGVTQSPTHLIKTRGQQVTLRCSPKSGHDTVSWYQQALGQGPQFIFQYYEEEERQRGNFPDRFSGHQFPNYSSELNVNALLLGDSALYLCASTQLGTRSREQYFGPGTRLTVT.

The chain combines TRBV6-5 with TRBJ1-3, with D tentatively TRBD1 (6 bases). The CDR3 has 18 amino acids. Trimming stripped 0 bases from V and 0 bases from J, with 15 bases between. CDR1 and CDR2 (germline): MNHEY, SVGAGI. The CDR3 coding sequence is TGTGCCAGCAGTTACTCGGCGCCCGACAGGCACTCTGGAAACACCATATATTTT. It specifies CASSYSAPDRHSGNTIYF.

The chain uses TRBV20-1 and TRBJ1-1; the D is unclear. CDR1 and CDR2 from the germline V gene are DFQATT and SNEGSKA (reference sequence). This CDR3 has 14 amino acids. The germline V and J ends were trimmed by 2 bases and 0 bases, with 10 bases remaining between them. This CDR3 is CSARRETLNTEAFF. Here the CDR3 DNA reads TGCAGTGCTAGACGCGAGACTTTGAACACTGAAGCTTTCTTT.

The rearrangement uses TRBV11-3 and TRBJ1-2, with unresolved D. This CDR3 contains 16 residues. Germline V gene data show CDR1 as SGHNT and CDR2 as YENEEA. V dropped 1 base and J dropped 0 bases, with 12 bases sitting between them. CDR3 protein: CASSLVFGSTNYGYTF. The CDR3 DNA follows: TGTGCCAGCAGCTTAGTTTTTGGCAGTACTAACTATGGCTACACCTTC.

V usage is TRBV5-8 and J usage is TRBJ2-5; 8 nucleotides match TRBD2. After removal of 0 bases from V and 3 bases from J, the junction contained 4 bases not matched to a gene. In germline, CDR1 is SGHTS, CDR2 YDEGEE. The CDR3 is 15 residues long. In DNA form, the CDR3 reads TGTGCCAGCAGCTTGGGCGGGAGGATAGAAGAGACCCAGTACTTC. Translating it yields CASSLGGRIEETQYF.

This clonotype has only a few counts. The CDR3 nucleotides are TGCGCCAGCACCAATGTCGAACTTCCCAAGTACTTC. It encodes CASTNVELPKYF. The chain joins TRBV5-1 to TRBJ2-5; D uncertain. The V gene's germline CDR1 is SGHRS and CDR2 YFSETQ. V lost 6 bases and J 12 bases, leaving 18 bases between the germline ends. The CDR3 has 12 amino acids.

This clonotype was counted a few times. V and J are TRBV2 and TRBJ1-1; 7 bases are shared with TRBD1. This CDR3 comprises 15 residues. Germline V gene sequence: CDR1 SNHLY, CDR2 FYNNEI. With 1 base clipped from V and 1 base from J, the junction kept 3 bases outside the gene matches. The CDR3 sequence: CASSEGTGRNTEAFF. CDR3 sequence (DNA): TGTGCCAGCAGTGAAGGGACAGGCAGGAACACTGAAGCTTTCTTT.

The chain carries TRBV15 and TRBJ2-5; D unclear. Trimming removed 1 base at V and 2 bases at J, with 14 bases between. From germline, CDR1 is LNHNV and CDR2 YYDKDF (reference sequence). This CDR3 region has 16 residues. The CDR3 region has the DNA TGTGCCACCAGCAGAGGAGACCAGGCTCTACAAGAGACCCAGTACTTC. As protein: CATSRGDQALQETQYF.

This clonotype was picked up many times. The chain couples TRBV12-3 or TRBV12-4 to TRBJ2-1, with D possibly matching TRBD2 (6 bases). The CDR3 totals 15 residues. Trimming pared 6 bases from V and 1 base from J, leaving 13 bases between. The CDR3 DNA reads as TGTGCCAGCAGCTCACGTCTAGCGTCCTACAATGAGCAGTTCTTC. It translates to CASSSRLASYNEQFF.

This clonotype was counted between two and nine times. This chain uses TRBV5-6 with TRBJ2-1; D might be TRBD1 or TRBD2, each matching 5 bases. This CDR3 is 12 amino acids long. Trimming pared 4 bases from V and 10 bases from J, leaving 12 bases between. Germline assignment: CDR1 SGHDT and CDR2 YYEEEE. The CDR3 loop is CASSQGTREQFF. The CDR3 nucleotides read TGTGCCAGCAGCCAAGGGACCAGAGAGCAGTTCTTC.

J is TRBJ1-6 and V is TRBV7-9; D unresolved. Germline CDR1 and CDR2: SEHNR and FQNEAQ (reference sequence). Deletions cut 6 bases from V and 6 bases from J, with 9 bases between. The CDR3 runs to 13 residues. The CDR3 here is CASRGPPNSPLHF. In DNA form, the CDR3 reads TGTGCCAGCAGAGGACCGCCTAATTCACCCCTCCACTTT. The full variable domain, completed using reference TRBV7-9 and TRBJ1-6, is DTGVSQNPRHKITKRGQNVTFRCDPISEHNRLYWYRQTLGQGPEFLTYFQNEAQLEKSRLLSDRFSAERPKGSFSTLEIQRTEQGDSAMYLCASRGPPNSPLHFGNGTRLTVT.

This clonotype was found many times. V usage is TRBV12-3 or TRBV12-4 and J usage is TRBJ2-1, with TRBD2 matching 10 bases. This CDR3 region has 15 residues. Trimming took 6 bases from V and 5 from J; bases not matched to a gene: 7. The CDR3 DNA reads TGTGCCAGCAGGTCGACTAGCGGGCTTGACAATGAGCAGTTCTTC. Its translation is CASRSTSGLDNEQFF.

The chain has TRBV19 and TRBJ1-2; 10 bases are shared with TRBD1. Losses at the gene ends were 3 bases for V and 4 bases for J; bases not matched to a gene: 5. This CDR3 is 15 amino acids long. In germline, CDR1 is LNHDA, CDR2 SQIVND (reference sequence). CDR3 amino acids: CASSMLGQGLYGYTF. The CDR3 DNA reads as TGTGCCAGTAGTATGTTGGGACAGGGGCTCTATGGCTACACCTTC. The variable domain in full, completed from reference TRBV19 and TRBJ1-2, reads DGGITQSPKYLFRKEGQNVTLSCEQNLNHDAMYWYRQDPGQGLRLIYYSQIVNDFQKGDIAEGYSVSREKKESFPLTVTSAQKNPTAFYLCASSMLGQGLYGYTFGSGTRLTVV.

The chain has TRBV3-1 and TRBJ2-3; D is unresolved. The V and J ends lost 0 bases and 4 bases respectively, with 8 bases between them. CDR3 length: 14 residues. Germline loops: CDR1 LGHDT, CDR2 YNNKEL (reference sequence). CDR3 sequence reads: CASSQDGRSDTQYF. The CDR3, as DNA: TGTGCCAGCAGCCAAGATGGACGTTCAGATACGCAGTATTTT.

The gene calls are TRBV2 and TRBJ2-3; a weak D match, TRBD1 (6 bases). The V gene's germline CDR1 is SNHLY and CDR2 FYNNEI. Trimming pared 3 bases from V and 4 bases from J, leaving 11 bases between. The CDR3 is 14 amino acids. In DNA, the CDR3 is TGTGCCAGCAGTGACAGGGGAGCGGCAGATACGCAGTATTTT. It translates to CASSDRGAADTQYF.